These 9 T cell receptor beta chains came from one sample sequenced in a study of blood T cell repertoires in COVID-19. The data were produced by immunoSEQ multiplex PCR, yet TCRdb's version contains in-frame clones alone and is incomplete. The data contain 130,000 to 150,000 clones, about 91% of them singletons. Material: peripheral blood. These receptors were obtained from a woman aged 45-65 years with acute or convalescent COVID-19.

As DNA, the CDR3 is TGTGCCAGCAGCCACGGGAGCAGAATGGAGCTGTTTTTT. Protein sequence: CASSHGSRMELFF. The chain employs TRBV7-9 and TRBJ2-2; possibly TRBD2 for D (6 bases). There are 13 residues in the CDR3. Germline CDR1 is SEHNR and CDR2 is FQNEAQ (reference sequence). Trimming removed 5 bases from V and 10 bases from J, with 14 bases in between.

This clone showed up just once. The J gene is TRBJ2-1, the V gene TRBV19, with TRBD2 matching over 11 bases. With 3 bases clipped from V and 7 bases from J, the junction kept 5 bases outside the gene matches. Germline lookup yields CDR1 LNHDA and CDR2 SQIVND (reference sequence). The CDR3 totals 15 residues. The CDR3 DNA follows: TGTGCCAGTAGTATGGTGGCTAGCGGGAGGAATGAGCAGTTCTTC. This gives the protein CASSMVASGRNEQFF.

This clone has just a few counts. The genes are TRBV21-1 and TRBJ2-7; the table gives TRBD1 as D, unverified against the DNA. TRBV21-1 is a pseudogene. The CDR3 runs to 17 residues. As DNA, the CDR3 is TGTGCCAGCAGCAAAGAGGGGAGGACAGGGGGGAACTACGAGCAGTACTTC. As protein: CASSKEGRTGGNYEQYF.

The chain has TRBV3-1 (or the pseudogene TRBV3-2) and TRBJ1-2; 8 nucleotides align to TRBD1. The CDR3 totals 16 residues. Germline loops: CDR1 LGHDT, CDR2 YNNKEL (reference sequence). J gave up 3 bases and V 4 bases, and 10 bases lay outside the gene matches. The CDR3 region has the DNA TGTGCCAGCAGCCTGTATGGGACAGGCAATTACTATGGCTACACCTTC. Protein: CASSLYGTGNYYGYTF.

The chain combines TRBV19 with TRBJ1-2; D might be TRBD1 (6 bases). V lost 3 bases and J 2 bases, leaving 13 bases between the germline ends. CDR3 size: 15 residues. Germline CDR1 and CDR2: LNHDA and SQIVND (reference sequence). In nucleotides, the CDR3 is TGTGCCAGTAGTATCTCGAGGACAGCGAACTATGGCTACACCTTC. Residues: CASSISRTANYGYTF.

The rearrangement links TRBV19 to TRBJ2-1, with a weak D call TRBD2 (5 bases). The V gene's germline CDR1 is LNHDA and CDR2 SQIVND (reference sequence). V was shortened by 5 bases and J by 3 bases, with 17 bases between the two germline ends. The CDR3 runs 16 residues. The CDR3 nucleotides are TGTGCCAGTAGTGAATCCGACTCCCGGGACTACAATGAGCAGTTCTTC. It is translated as CASSESDSRDYNEQFF. Full variable domain (outside the CDR3, taken from reference TRBV19 and TRBJ2-1): DGGITQSPKYLFRKEGQNVTLSCEQNLNHDAMYWYRQDPGQGLRLIYYSQIVNDFQKGDIAEGYSVSREKKESFPLTVTSAQKNPTAFYLCASSESDSRDYNEQFFGPGTRLTVL.

The rearrangement uses TRBV9 and TRBJ2-7; 9 bases are a match to TRBD1. CDR1 and CDR2 (germline): SGDLS, YYNGEE. The V segment lost 1 base and the J segment 6 bases; nucleotides outside the gene matches: 11. The CDR3 spans 16 residues. CDR3 DNA sequence: TGTGCCAGCAGCGTATACGGGACAGGGATTCTCAGCGAGCAGTACTTC. It specifies CASSVYGTGILSEQYF.

The rearrangement uses TRBV11-2 and TRBJ2-3, with D perhaps TRBD1 (6 bases). V was trimmed by 3 bases and J by 1 base, leaving 11 bases between them. Germline V gene sequence: CDR1 SGHAT, CDR2 FQNNGV. This CDR3 has 15 amino acids. The CDR3 is CASSFRQVGTDTQYF. CDR3 coding DNA: TGTGCCAGCAGCTTCCGACAGGTCGGCACAGATACGCAGTATTTT.

The V and J genes are TRBV5-5 and TRBJ2-1; TRBD1 aligns across 8 bases. The CDR3 sequence is 16 residues long. V trimming: 4 bases; J trimming: 0 bases; junction bases outside the gene matches: 6. CDR1 is SGHKS, CDR2 YYEKEE, per germline (reference sequence). This CDR3 is CASSQTDRVSYNEQFF. The CDR3 DNA follows: TGTGCCAGCAGCCAAACGGACAGGGTCTCCTACAATGAGCAGTTCTTC.